This paragraph covers one T cell receptor beta chain sequence. This specimen belongs to a study of CD8+ T cells in alopecia areata. Following extraction, RNA underwent reverse transcription to cDNA, which served as the sequencing template. Produced via immunoSEQ multiplex PCR; TCRdb's table is partial and in-frame only. The sample carries 150,000 to 200,000 clones, roughly 60% recorded once. The V and J ends lost 3 bases and 6 bases, in that order; junction bases with no gene match: 12. Germline V gives CDR1 MNHEY, CDR2 SMNVEV (reference sequence). This CDR3 contains 16 residues. Treatment given: oral pan-JAK inhibitor, 5-10 mg twice daily.

This clonotype was obtained from a human donor with alopecia areata. Sequencing used CD4+ T cells sorted from blood, obtained at week 24, from a patient treated with tofacitinib. The chain employs TRBV27 and TRBJ2-7, with 9 bases identical to TRBD1. The CDR3 coding sequence is TGTGCCAGCAGTTTGTCGACCGGGACAGGGACGTTCGAGCAGTACTTC. As protein: CASSLSTGTGTFEQYF.